This T cell receptor beta chain is from a study of response to subunit inactivated influenza vaccine. Study-wide findings and caveats: It was the authors' suggestion that each seasonal influenza vaccination recruits few new T cells.

This clonotype has at least ten counts. Its antigen is currently unknown. TCRdb used MiXCR to reprocess the RT-PCR reads, holding one entry per CDR3 protein. The sample comprises a few hundred thousand distinct CDR3 sequences, 9.5% to 12% of which are singletons, and roughly 12% rests with the top ten. The CDR3 covers 14 residues. Trimming cost V 4 bases and J 1 base; bases outside gene matches: 0. The clonotype originates from a man aged 45-65 years who received an inactivated influenza vaccine. The chain employs TRBV12-3 or TRBV12-4 and TRBJ1-1; TRBD1 matches at 10 bases. This specimen consisted of PBMCs from blood, obtained 40 to 50 days after vaccination. The CDR3 bases are TGTGCCAGCAGTTGGGACAGGGGGAACACTGAAGCTTTCTTT. Translating it yields CASSWDRGNTEAFF.